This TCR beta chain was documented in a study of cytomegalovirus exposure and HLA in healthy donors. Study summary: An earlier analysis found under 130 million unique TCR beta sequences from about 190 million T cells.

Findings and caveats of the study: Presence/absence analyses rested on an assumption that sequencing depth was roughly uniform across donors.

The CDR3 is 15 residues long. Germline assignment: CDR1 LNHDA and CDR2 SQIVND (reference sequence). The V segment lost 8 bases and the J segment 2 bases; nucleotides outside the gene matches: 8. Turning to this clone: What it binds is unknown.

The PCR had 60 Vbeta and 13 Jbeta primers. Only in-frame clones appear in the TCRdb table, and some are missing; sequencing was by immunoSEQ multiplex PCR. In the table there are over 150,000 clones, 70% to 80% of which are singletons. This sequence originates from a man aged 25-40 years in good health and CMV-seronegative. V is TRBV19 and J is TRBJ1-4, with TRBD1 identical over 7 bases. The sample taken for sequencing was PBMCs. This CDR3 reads CASQTTGVTNEKLFF. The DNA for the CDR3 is TGTGCCAGTCAAACAACAGGGGTGACTAATGAAAAACTGTTTTTT.